The 27 T cell receptor beta chains presented below share a single source sample, sequenced in a study of T cells after yellow fever vaccination. One entry per CDR3 protein results from TCRdb running MiXCR on the 5' RACE reads. Altogether 310,000 or so distinct CDR3 sequences are present, around 6.8% being singletons, with the ten largest covering around 17%. Source: PBMCs, taken roughly 47 days after the first yellow fever vaccination. The receptor source for this set is a man in his late teens or twenties who received the YFV17D yellow fever vaccine.

This clonotype occurred a few times. This sequence joins TRBV28 and TRBJ2-5; 8 bases match TRBD2. The V gene end was trimmed by 8 bases and the J gene end by 6 bases; junction bases not matched to a gene: 8. Looked up from germline, CDR1 is MDHEN and CDR2 is SYDVKM. The CDR3 runs to 13 residues. Written as DNA, the CDR3 is TGTGCCAGCCACTCGGGGGGGCGGAAGACCCAGTACTTC. This translates into CASHSGGRKTQYF.

In this sample, this clonotype turned up many times. The rearrangement uses TRBV28 and TRBJ2-4; D is perhaps TRBD1 (5 bases). The CDR3 spans 13 residues. V was shortened by 4 bases and J by 8 bases, with 12 bases between the two germline ends. Germline V CDR1 and CDR2: MDHEN, SYDVKM. The CDR3 reads CASSSAQGDIQYF. DNA of the CDR3: TGTGCCAGCAGTTCCGCCCAAGGGGACATTCAGTACTTC.

This clonotype occurred many times. This chain links TRBV14 with TRBJ2-1, with D perhaps matching TRBD2 (6 bases). Trimming pared 4 bases from V and 1 base from J, leaving 17 bases between. Germline CDR1 and CDR2: SGHDN and FVKESK. This CDR3 is built from 17 residues. The CDR3 DNA sequence: TGTGCCAGCAGCCGCGGGCCGGAGGGAATGTCCTACAATGAGCAGTTCTTC. It translates to CASSRGPEGMSYNEQFF. The full variable domain, in which reference TRBV14 and TRBJ2-1 provide the parts outside the CDR3, is EAGVTQFPSHSVIEKGQTVTLRCDPISGHDNLYWYRRVMGKEIKFLLHFVKESKQDESGMPNNRFLAERTGGTYSTLKVQPAELEDSGVYFCASSRGPEGMSYNEQFFGPGTRLTVL.

This sequence joins TRBV19 and TRBJ1-4; TRBD1 aligns across 9 bases. CDR1 and CDR2 from the germline V gene are LNHDA and SQIVND (reference sequence). The CDR3 is 14 amino acids. Germline trimming cut 10 bases from V and 7 bases from J; bases unmatched to any gene: 10. CDR3 coding DNA: TGTGCCACTAGGGGACAGGGCTCTTTTGAAAAACTGTTTTTT. It translates to CATRGQGSFEKLFF. Supplemented by reference TRBV19 and TRBJ1-4, the full variable domain reads DGGITQSPKYLFRKEGQNVTLSCEQNLNHDAMYWYRQDPGQGLRLIYYSQIVNDFQKGDIAEGYSVSREKKESFPLTVTSAQKNPTAFYLCATRGQGSFEKLFFGSGTQLSVL.

This clonotype turned up a few times. The chain couples TRBV6-2 or TRBV6-3 to TRBJ2-3, with TRBD2 matching 10 bases. The CDR3 length is 14 residues. CDR1 is MNHEY, CDR2 SVGEGT, per germline. Trimming cost V 7 bases and J 6 bases; bases outside gene matches: 7. CDR3 sequence (DNA): TGTGCCAGCACCCACGCACTAGCGGGGGATACGCAGTATTTT. Translated, it gives CASTHALAGDTQYF.

In DNA, the CDR3 is TGTGCCAGCGGCCTCGTACAGGGGAATGAGCAGTTCTTC. Protein product: CASGLVQGNEQFF. This chain uses TRBV3-1 with TRBJ2-1, with 7 nucleotides matching TRBD1. Germline V gene lookup returns CDR1 LGHDT and CDR2 YNNKEL (reference sequence). The CDR3 sequence is 13 residues long. After removal of 8 bases from V and 7 bases from J, the junction contained 8 bases not matched to a gene.

This chain uses TRBV4-1 with TRBJ2-5; D unclear. This CDR3 contains 13 residues. The V gene lost 3 bases and the J gene lost 4 bases, with 9 bases spanning the gap. Per the germline V gene, CDR1 is MGHRA and CDR2 is YSYEKL. CDR3 region: CASSHNYIETQYF. CDR3 DNA: TGCGCCAGCAGCCACAACTATATAGAGACCCAGTACTTC.

V usage is TRBV4-2 and J usage is TRBJ1-1; no firm D call. In germline, CDR1 is LGHNA, CDR2 YNFKEQ. V lost 1 base and J lost 0, with 9 bases in between. CDR3 length: 15 amino acids. CDR3 DNA: TGTGCCAGCAGCCAAGTTATTAATCTGAACACTGAAGCTTTCTTT. As protein: CASSQVINLNTEAFF.

In this sample, this clonotype turned up a few times. The V call is TRBV7-9, the J call TRBJ1-2, with unresolved D. This CDR3 comprises 12 residues. Germline lookup yields CDR1 SEHNR and CDR2 FQNEAQ (reference sequence). V lost 5 bases and J 8 bases, leaving 12 bases between the germline ends. The CDR3 loop reads CASSPPSQGYTF. CDR3 coding DNA: TGTGCCAGCAGCCCCCCCAGCCAAGGCTACACCTTC.

A few counts support this clonotype. The chain has TRBV7-2 and TRBJ1-1; TRBD1 is a possible D gene (5 bases). The ends were cut back, 5 bases at V and 6 bases at J, with 7 bases in the middle. The germline V gene has CDR1 SGHTA and CDR2 FQGNSA. This CDR3 contains 11 residues. In nucleotides, the CDR3 is TGTGCCAGCAGCACCAGGGCTGAAGCTTTCTTT. It encodes CASSTRAEAFF. The variable domain in full, with the rest retrieved from reference TRBV7-2 and TRBJ1-1, is GAGVSQSPSNKVTEKGKDVELRCDPISGHTALYWYRQSLGQGLEFLIYFQGNSAPDKSGLPSDRFSAERTGGSVSTLTIQRTQQEDSAVYLCASSTRAEAFFGQGTRLTVV.

The V call is TRBV5-4, the J call TRBJ1-6; D remains unclear. The V end lost 5 bases, the J end lost 8 bases, and 20 bases lay between the germline ends. This CDR3 region has 16 residues. Germline CDR1 SGHNT, CDR2 YYREEE (reference sequence). CDR3 in DNA: TGTGCCAGCAGTCCAGACGGCAGCGCCCGGGATTCACCCCTCCACTTT. Translated, it gives CASSPDGSARDSPLHF.

In its sample, this clonotype was seen many times. The chain combines TRBV5-1 with TRBJ2-7; D possibly uses TRBD1 or TRBD2 (6 bases each). Trimming pared 4 bases from V and 0 bases from J, leaving 11 bases between. Germline assignment: CDR1 SGHRS and CDR2 YFSETQ. This CDR3 spans 14 amino acids. CDR3 loop: CASSPEGGSYEQYV. The CDR3 DNA is TGCGCCAGCAGCCCCGAGGGGGGCTCCTACGAGCAGTACGTC.

Many counts were recorded for this clonotype. The V call is TRBV29-1, the J call TRBJ1-1, with D perhaps matching TRBD1 (6 bases). Trimming stripped 6 bases from V and 6 bases from J, with 14 bases between. CDR1 and CDR2 (germline): SQVTM, ANQGSEA. The CDR3 has 12 residues. CDR3 sequence (DNA): TGCAGCGTCTCACGTCGACAGGCTGAAGCTTTCTTT. Residues: CSVSRRQAEAFF.

The V call is TRBV6-1, the J call TRBJ2-7, with 7 bases that match TRBD2. In germline, CDR1 is MNHNS, CDR2 SASEGT. This CDR3 contains 14 residues. J was trimmed by 4 bases and V by 5 bases; bases with no gene match: 8. CDR3 region: CASSPLGGYYEQYV. For the CDR3, the DNA is TGTGCCAGCAGTCCCCTGGGGGGGTATTACGAGCAGTACGTC.

V and J are TRBV20-1 and TRBJ1-1; D uncertain. The CDR3 is made up of 12 amino acids. V dropped 5 bases and J dropped 0 bases, with 7 bases sitting between them. Per germline, CDR1 DFQATT and CDR2 SNEGSKA (reference sequence). DNA of the CDR3: TGCAGTGCTTACCCCATGAACACTGAAGCTTTCTTT. This translates into CSAYPMNTEAFF.

This clonotype was picked up a small number of times. V usage is TRBV20-1 and J usage is TRBJ2-1; 9 nucleotides match TRBD2. The CDR3 extends over 13 amino acids. CDR1 and CDR2 from the germline V gene are DFQATT and SNEGSKA (reference sequence). Trimming removed 5 bases from V and 4 bases from J; junction bases left unmatched: 3. The CDR3 reads CSAVAGAYNEQFF. As DNA, the CDR3 is TGCAGTGCTGTAGCGGGGGCTTACAATGAGCAGTTCTTC.

A few counts support this clonotype. The V gene is TRBV5-6, the J gene TRBJ2-3, with D possibly TRBD2 on 6 matching bases. Deletions cut 0 bases from V and 0 bases from J, with 14 bases between. This CDR3 is 17 amino acids long. Germline assignment: CDR1 SGHDT and CDR2 YYEEEE. DNA of the CDR3: TGTGCCAGCAGCTTGGCAACTAGCTGGTTCAGCACAGATACGCAGTATTTT. It yields the protein CASSLATSWFSTDTQYF.

The chain has TRBV10-3 and TRBJ1-3; 8 bases line up with TRBD1. V lost 10 bases and J lost 9; bases outside the gene matches: 11. Germline V gene lookup returns CDR1 ENHRY and CDR2 SYGVKD. There are 13 residues in the CDR3. This CDR3 is CANRETGAFTIYF. The CDR3 DNA sequence: TGTGCCAACCGAGAGACAGGGGCTTTCACCATATATTTT.

The chain recombines TRBV5-1 with TRBJ2-5; D not certain. The V gene lost 5 bases and the J gene lost 1 base, with 12 bases spanning the gap. CDR1 and CDR2 (germline): SGHRS, YFSETQ. The CDR3 has 14 amino acids. In DNA, the CDR3 is TGCGCCAGCAGGGGCGATCGGGTCCAAGAGACCCAGTACTTC. Protein sequence: CASRGDRVQETQYF.

This clonotype was counted a few times. The chain is built from TRBV5-4 and TRBJ1-1; D perhaps matches TRBD1 (5 bases). V lost 3 bases and J 1 base, leaving 13 bases between the germline ends. The germline CDR1 and CDR2 sequences are SGHNT and YYREEE (reference sequence). This CDR3 has 15 residues. The CDR3 loop is CASSSTFTGNTEAFF. The CDR3 nucleotides are TGTGCCAGCAGCTCAACCTTCACAGGGAACACTGAAGCTTTCTTT.

The rearrangement uses TRBV27 and TRBJ1-2, with D tentatively TRBD1 (6 bases). This CDR3 has 19 amino acids. Germline V gene lookup returns CDR1 MNHEY and CDR2 SMNVEV (reference sequence). Trimming stripped 0 bases from V and 5 bases from J, with 25 bases between. The CDR3 protein is CASSLSVSSADSAYYGYTF. CDR3 bases: TGTGCCAGCAGTTTATCGGTATCTAGCGCGGACAGTGCCTATTATGGCTACACCTTC.

The sample holds a few counts of this clonotype. The chain combines TRBV10-2 with TRBJ2-2, with D possibly TRBD1 on 5 matching bases. The length of the CDR3 is 13 residues. V was pared by 0 bases and J by 9 bases, with 8 bases between. The germline V gene encodes CDR1 WSHSY and CDR2 SAAADI. CDR3 sequence: CASSESRGRELFF. The CDR3 bases are TGCGCCAGCAGTGAGTCAAGGGGCAGGGAGCTGTTTTTT.

Ten or more counts support this clonotype. The junction does not match germline at one end; this may be a read error. The gene calls are TRBV5-1 and TRBJ2-5; tentative D call: TRBD2 (5 bases). This CDR3 has 13 amino acids. Germline assignment: CDR1 SGHRS and CDR2 YFSETQ. For the CDR3, the DNA is TGTGCCAGCAGCTTAGCGAGGGAAGAGACCCAGTACTTC. It yields the protein CASSLAREETQYF.

J is TRBJ2-6 and V is TRBV19, with D tentatively TRBD2 (6 bases). Germline CDR1 is LNHDA and CDR2 is SQIVND (reference sequence). CDR3 size: 20 residues. V gave up 3 bases and J gave up 0 bases, with 21 bases separating them. CDR3: CASSMRGFQLRSSGANVLTF. The CDR3 nucleotides are TGTGCCAGTAGTATGCGGGGCTTCCAGCTTCGCAGCTCTGGGGCCAACGTCCTGACTTTC.

In its sample, this clonotype was seen a few times. The gene calls are TRBV6-1 and TRBJ2-5; D perhaps matches TRBD2 (5 bases). CDR1 is MNHNS, CDR2 SASEGT, per germline. The germline V and J ends were trimmed by 4 bases and 4 bases, with 10 bases remaining between them. The CDR3 has 13 residues. The CDR3, as DNA: TGTGCCAGCAGTGCGCCGGGAAGAGAGACCCAGTACTTC. Translating gives CASSAPGRETQYF.

V and J are TRBV15 and TRBJ2-1; D unclear. V was pared by 0 bases and J by 4 bases, with 1 base between. CDR1 LNHNV and CDR2 YYDKDF come from the germline V gene (reference sequence). The CDR3 runs 12 residues. CDR3 bases: TGTGCCACCAGCAGAGATTACAATGAGCAGTTCTTC. It encodes CATSRDYNEQFF.

This clonotype was counted between two and nine times. The chain links TRBV20-1 to TRBJ2-7; 9 bases fit TRBD2. Germline trimming cut 5 bases from V and 3 bases from J; bases unmatched to any gene: 14. The CDR3 has 16 amino acids. CDR1 and CDR2 from the germline V gene are DFQATT and SNEGSKA (reference sequence). The CDR3 DNA is TGCAGTGCTTTGGTATTTGTGCGGGGGGGGTACTACGAGCAGTACTTC. It translates to CSALVFVRGGYYEQYF.